This entry lists 6 T cell receptor beta chains sequenced from one sample in a study of shared clonotypes between healthy human individuals. Clones were read by immunoSEQ multiplex PCR, and TCRdb kept only the in-frame ones, dropping some. This table has about 2 million clones, 85% to 95% appearing once. Specimen: naive CD4+ T cells sorted from blood. Specified subset: CD45RA+ positively selected. The receptors stem from a man younger than 30 in good health.

V gene TRBV18 combines with J gene TRBJ2-2; tentative D call: TRBD2 (5 bases). CDR3 length: 14 amino acids. V was cut by 6 bases and J by 3 bases, with 11 bases left in between. Germline assignment: CDR1 KGHSH and CDR2 LQKENI. CDR3 nucleotides: TGTGCCAGCTCCCCCGGACTGTACACCGGGGAGCTGTTTTTT. It encodes CASSPGLYTGELFF.

This sequence joins TRBV2 and TRBJ1-5; D gene unclear. V lost 3 bases to trimming and J lost 5 bases, with 11 bases between them. CDR1 and CDR2 from the germline V gene are SNHLY and FYNNEI. CDR3 length equals 14 residues. The CDR3 coding sequence is TGTGCCAGCAGTGATACCCGCGTAGATCAGCCCCAGCATTTT. Amino acids: CASSDTRVDQPQHF.

CDR3: CASRAKANEKLFF. CDR3 DNA sequence: TGTGCCAGCAGGGCTAAGGCTAATGAAAAACTGTTTTTT. This sequence joins TRBV6-1 and TRBJ1-4; D ambiguous. The CDR3 is made up of 13 amino acids. The germline gives CDR1 MNHNS, CDR2 SASEGT. V lost 6 bases, J lost 3 bases, and 8 bases lay in between.

The chain employs TRBV7-2 and TRBJ2-7, with D possibly being TRBD1 or TRBD2 (5 bases each). Trimming stripped 5 bases from V and 2 bases from J, with 16 bases between. The CDR3 runs 15 residues. Germline V lookup: CDR1 SGHTA, CDR2 FQGNSA. The CDR3 DNA reads as TGTGCCAGCAGCCTCCCAGCCGGGGCGGCCTACGAGCAGTACTTC. Its translation is CASSLPAGAAYEQYF.

A word on this clone: The identical CDR3 is also encoded by other nucleotide sequences in the sample. J is TRBJ2-3 and V is TRBV5-1; D perhaps matches TRBD2 (5 bases). V lost 2 bases and J lost 6, with 7 bases in between. The CDR3 is 12 amino acids. The germline V gene encodes CDR1 SGHRS and CDR2 YFSETQ. For the CDR3, the DNA is TGCGCCAGCAGCTTTAGCGTTGATACGCAGTATTTT. This codes for CASSFSVDTQYF.

The CDR3 region has the DNA TGTGCCAGCAGCGTCAGGACAGGCGACGGCACCGGGGAGCTGTTTTTT. As protein: CASSVRTGDGTGELFF. This rearrangement joins TRBV11-2 to TRBJ2-2; TRBD1 matches at 7 bases. The CDR3 is 16 amino acids. V shed 5 bases and J 4 bases; nucleotides not matched to a gene: 10. Germline V gives CDR1 SGHAT, CDR2 FQNNGV. The full variable domain, its missing parts supplied by reference TRBV11-2 and TRBJ2-2, is EAGVAQSPRYKIIEKRQSVAFWCNPISGHATLYWYQQILGQGPKLLIQFQNNGVVDDSQLPKDRFSAERLKGVDSTLKIQPAKLEDSAVYLCASSVRTGDGTGELFFGEGSRLTVL.